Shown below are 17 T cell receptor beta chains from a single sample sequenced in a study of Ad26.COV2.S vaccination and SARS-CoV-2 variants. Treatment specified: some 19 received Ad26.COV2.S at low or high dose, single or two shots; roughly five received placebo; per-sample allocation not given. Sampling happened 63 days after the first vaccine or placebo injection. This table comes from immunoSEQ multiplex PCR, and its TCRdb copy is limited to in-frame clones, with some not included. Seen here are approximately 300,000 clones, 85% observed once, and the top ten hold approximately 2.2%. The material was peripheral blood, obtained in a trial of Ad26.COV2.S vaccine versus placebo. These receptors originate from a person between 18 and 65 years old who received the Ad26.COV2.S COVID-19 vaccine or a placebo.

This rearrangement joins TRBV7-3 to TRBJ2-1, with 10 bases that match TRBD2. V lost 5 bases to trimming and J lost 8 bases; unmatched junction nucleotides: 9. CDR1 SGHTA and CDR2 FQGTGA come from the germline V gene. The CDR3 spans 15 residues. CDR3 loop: CASSLYTSGADEQFF. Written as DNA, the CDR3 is TGTGCCAGCAGCCTGTACACTAGCGGGGCCGATGAGCAGTTCTTC.

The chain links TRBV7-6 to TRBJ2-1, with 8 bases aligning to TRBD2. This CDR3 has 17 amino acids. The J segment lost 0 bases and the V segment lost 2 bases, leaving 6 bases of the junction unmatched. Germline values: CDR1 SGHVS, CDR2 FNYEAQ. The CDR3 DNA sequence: TGTGCCAGCAGCTTAAGGGAGCGGGGGAGCTCCTACAATGAGCAGTTCTTC. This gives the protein CASSLRERGSSYNEQFF.

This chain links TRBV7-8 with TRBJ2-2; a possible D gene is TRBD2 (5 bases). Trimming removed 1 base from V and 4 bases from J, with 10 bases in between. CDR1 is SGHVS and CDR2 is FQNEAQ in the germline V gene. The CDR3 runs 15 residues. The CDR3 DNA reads TGTGCCAGCAGCTTAGGGGAGACCGCCACCGGGGAGCTGTTTTTT. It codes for CASSLGETATGELFF. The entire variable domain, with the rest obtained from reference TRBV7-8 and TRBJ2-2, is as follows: GAGVSQSPRYKVAKRGQDVALRCDPISGHVSLFWYQQALGQGPEFLTYFQNEAQLDKSGLPSDRFFAERPEGSVSTLKIQRTQQEDSAVYLCASSLGETATGELFFGEGSRLTVL.

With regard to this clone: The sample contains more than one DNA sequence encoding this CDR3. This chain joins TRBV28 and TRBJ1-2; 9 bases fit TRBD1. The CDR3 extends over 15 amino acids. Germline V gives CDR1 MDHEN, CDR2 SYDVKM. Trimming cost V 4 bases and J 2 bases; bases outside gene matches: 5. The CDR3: CASSSPGQGNYGYTF. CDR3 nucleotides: TGTGCCAGCAGTTCCCCGGGACAGGGAAACTATGGCTACACCTTC.

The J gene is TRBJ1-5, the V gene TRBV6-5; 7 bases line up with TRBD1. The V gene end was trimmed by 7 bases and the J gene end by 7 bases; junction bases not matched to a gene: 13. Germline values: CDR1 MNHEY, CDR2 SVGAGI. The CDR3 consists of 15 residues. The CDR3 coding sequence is TGTGCCAGCACCAGCCTCCAGACAGGGACGCAGCCCCAGCATTTT. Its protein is CASTSLQTGTQPQHF.

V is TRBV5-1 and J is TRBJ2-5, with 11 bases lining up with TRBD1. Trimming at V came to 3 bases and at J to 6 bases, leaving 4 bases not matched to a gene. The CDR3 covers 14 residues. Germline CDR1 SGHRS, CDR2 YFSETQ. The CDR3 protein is CASSSDRGLKTQYF. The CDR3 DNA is TGCGCCAGCAGCTCGGACAGGGGGCTGAAGACCCAGTACTTC.

CDR3 residues: CASSLAHDEQYF. In DNA, the CDR3 is TGCGCCAGCAGCTTGGCTCACGACGAGCAGTACTTC. This chain joins TRBV5-1 and TRBJ2-7; D remains unclear. The CDR3 has 12 residues. From germline, CDR1 is SGHRS and CDR2 YFSETQ. V dropped 0 bases and J dropped 5 bases, with 6 bases sitting between them.

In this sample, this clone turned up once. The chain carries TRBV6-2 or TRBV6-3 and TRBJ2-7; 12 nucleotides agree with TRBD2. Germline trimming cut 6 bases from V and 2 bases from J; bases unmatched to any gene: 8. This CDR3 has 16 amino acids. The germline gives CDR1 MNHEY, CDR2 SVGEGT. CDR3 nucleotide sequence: TGTGCCAGCAGCCGACTAGCGGGGGATCCCCCCTACGAGCAGTACTTC. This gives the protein CASSRLAGDPPYEQYF.

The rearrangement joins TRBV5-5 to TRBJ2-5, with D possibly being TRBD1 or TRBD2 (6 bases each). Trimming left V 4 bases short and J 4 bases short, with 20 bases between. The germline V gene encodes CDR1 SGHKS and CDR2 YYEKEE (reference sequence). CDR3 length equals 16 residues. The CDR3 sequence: CASSHLLAQGGETQYF. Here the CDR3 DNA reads TGTGCCAGCAGCCATCTACTAGCCCAAGGGGGAGAGACCCAGTACTTC.

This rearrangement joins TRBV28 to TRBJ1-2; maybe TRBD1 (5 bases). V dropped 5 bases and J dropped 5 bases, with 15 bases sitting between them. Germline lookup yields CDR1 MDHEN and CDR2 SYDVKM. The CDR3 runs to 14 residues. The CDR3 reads CASSIPGPRYGYTF. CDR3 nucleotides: TGTGCCAGCAGTATCCCGGGGCCCAGGTATGGCTACACCTTC.

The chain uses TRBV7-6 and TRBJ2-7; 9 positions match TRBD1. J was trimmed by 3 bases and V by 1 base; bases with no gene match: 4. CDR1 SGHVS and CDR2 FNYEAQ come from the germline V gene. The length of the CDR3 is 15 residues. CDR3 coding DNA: TGTGCCAGCAGCTTAGAGGTGACAGGGGGCTACGAGCAGTACTTC. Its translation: CASSLEVTGGYEQYF.

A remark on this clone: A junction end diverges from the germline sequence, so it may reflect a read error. CDR3 region: CASNLLSGSTEAFF. In nucleotides, the CDR3 is TGTGCCAGCAACTTATTATCGGGGTCCACTGAAGCTTTCTTT. The chain links TRBV7-2 to TRBJ1-1; no reliable D call. Per the germline V gene, CDR1 is SGHTA and CDR2 is FQGNSA. This CDR3 spans 14 amino acids.

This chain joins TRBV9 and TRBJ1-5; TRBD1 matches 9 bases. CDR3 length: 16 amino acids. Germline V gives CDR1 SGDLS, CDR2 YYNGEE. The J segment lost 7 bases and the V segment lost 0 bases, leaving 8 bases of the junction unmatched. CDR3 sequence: CASSVAGQGTGQPQHF. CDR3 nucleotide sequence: TGTGCCAGCAGCGTAGCGGGACAGGGAACAGGCCAGCCCCAGCATTTT.

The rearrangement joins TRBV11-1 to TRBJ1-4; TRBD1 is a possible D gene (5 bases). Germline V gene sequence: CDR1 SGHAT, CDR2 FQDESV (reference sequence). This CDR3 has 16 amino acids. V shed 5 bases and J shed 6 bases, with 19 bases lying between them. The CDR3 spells CASSPVYGGSDEKLFF. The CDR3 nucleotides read TGTGCCAGCAGCCCGGTATACGGGGGGAGTGATGAAAAACTGTTTTTT.

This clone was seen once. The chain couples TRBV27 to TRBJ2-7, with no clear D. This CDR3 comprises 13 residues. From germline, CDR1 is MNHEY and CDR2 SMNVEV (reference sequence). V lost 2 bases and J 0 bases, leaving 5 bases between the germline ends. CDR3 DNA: TGTGCCAGCAGTTTAACGGACTCCTACGAGCAGTACTTC. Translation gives CASSLTDSYEQYF.

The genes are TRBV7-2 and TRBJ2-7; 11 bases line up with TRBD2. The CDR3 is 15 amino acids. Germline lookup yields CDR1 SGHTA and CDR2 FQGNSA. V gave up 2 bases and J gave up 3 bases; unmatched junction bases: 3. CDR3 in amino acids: CASSLTTSGVYEQYF. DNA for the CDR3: TGTGCCAGCAGCTTAACGACTAGCGGGGTCTACGAGCAGTACTTC.

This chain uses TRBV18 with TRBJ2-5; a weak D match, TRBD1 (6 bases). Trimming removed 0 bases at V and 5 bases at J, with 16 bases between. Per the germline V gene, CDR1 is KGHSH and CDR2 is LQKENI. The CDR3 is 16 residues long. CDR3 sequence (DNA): TGTGCCAGCTCACCACCGAACACAGGGTTGGAGGAGACCCAGTACTTC. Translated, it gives CASSPPNTGLEETQYF. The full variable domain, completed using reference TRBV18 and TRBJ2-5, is NAGVMQNPRHLVRRRGQEARLRCSPMKGHSHVYWYRQLPEEGLKFMVYLQKENIIDESGMPKERFSAEFPKEGPSILRIQQVVRGDSAAYFCASSPPNTGLEETQYFGPGTRLLVL.